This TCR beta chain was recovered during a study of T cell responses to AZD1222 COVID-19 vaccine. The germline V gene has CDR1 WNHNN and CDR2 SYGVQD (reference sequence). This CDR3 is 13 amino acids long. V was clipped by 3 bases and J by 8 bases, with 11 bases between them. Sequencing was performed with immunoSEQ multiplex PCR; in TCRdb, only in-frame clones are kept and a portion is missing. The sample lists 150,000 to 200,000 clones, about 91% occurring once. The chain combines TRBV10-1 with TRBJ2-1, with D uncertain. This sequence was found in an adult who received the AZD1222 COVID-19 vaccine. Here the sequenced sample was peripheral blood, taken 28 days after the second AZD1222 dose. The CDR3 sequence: CASSDGRNHEQFF. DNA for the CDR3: TGCGCCAGCAGTGATGGTAGAAACCATGAGCAGTTCTTC.